The T cell receptor (beta chain) under discussion was sequenced for a study of radiation and T cells in renal cell carcinoma. Study observations and caveats: Top tumor clonotypes rose in blood 2 weeks post-radiation, then contracted. No pretreatment tumor biopsies were available for baseline clonotypes.

Time point in this sample: blood 4 weeks post-SBRT, at nephrectomy. Stated treatment: 15 Gy SBRT to primary tumor, nephrectomy 4 weeks later. After SBRT, blood was collected at 2 and 4 weeks, plus baseline. Clear cell pathology was present in this patient's renal cell carcinoma. Using immunoSEQ multiplex PCR, the repertoire was profiled, and TCRdb retains in-frame clones only, with some absent. The data contain about 62,000 clones, around three quarters of them singletons. Turning to this clone: Its specificity is not known.

This receptor was taken from a man aged 55 to 70 with renal cell carcinoma. Specimen: blood, collected from a patient whose treatment included radiotherapy and nephrectomy.

CDR3 sequence: CASSTGGPSYEQYV. CDR3 in DNA: TGTGCCAGCAGTACAGGGGGCCCCTCCTACGAGCAGTACGTC. The chain joins TRBV28 to TRBJ2-7; TRBD1 matches 9 bases. The V gene end was trimmed by 5 bases and the J gene end by 0 bases; junction bases not matched to a gene: 2. CDR3 size: 14 residues. The germline CDR1 and CDR2 sequences are MDHEN and SYDVKM.